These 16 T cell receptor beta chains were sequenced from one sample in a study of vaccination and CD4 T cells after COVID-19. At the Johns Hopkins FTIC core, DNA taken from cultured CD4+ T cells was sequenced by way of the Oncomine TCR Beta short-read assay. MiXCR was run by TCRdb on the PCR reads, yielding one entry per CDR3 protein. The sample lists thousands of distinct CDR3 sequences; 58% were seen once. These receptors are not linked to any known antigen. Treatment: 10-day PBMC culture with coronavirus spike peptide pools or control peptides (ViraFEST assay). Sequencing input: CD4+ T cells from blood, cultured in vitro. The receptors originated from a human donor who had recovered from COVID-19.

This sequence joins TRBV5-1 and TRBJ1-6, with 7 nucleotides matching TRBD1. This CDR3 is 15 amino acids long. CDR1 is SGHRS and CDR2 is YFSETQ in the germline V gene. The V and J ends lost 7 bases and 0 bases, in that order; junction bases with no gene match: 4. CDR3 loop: CASRTGSSYNSPLHF. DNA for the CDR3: TGCGCCAGCCGGACAGGAAGCTCCTATAATTCACCCCTCCACTTT.

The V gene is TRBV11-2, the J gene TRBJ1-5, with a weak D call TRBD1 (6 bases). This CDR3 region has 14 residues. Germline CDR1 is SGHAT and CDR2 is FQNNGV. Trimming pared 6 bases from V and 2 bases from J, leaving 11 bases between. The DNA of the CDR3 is TGTGCCAGCAGGATAAGACAGGGCAATCAGCCCCAGCATTTT. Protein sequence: CASRIRQGNQPQHF. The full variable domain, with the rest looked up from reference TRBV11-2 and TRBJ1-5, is EAGVAQSPRYKIIEKRQSVAFWCNPISGHATLYWYQQILGQGPKLLIQFQNNGVVDDSQLPKDRFSAERLKGVDSTLKIQPAKLEDSAVYLCASRIRQGNQPQHFGDGTRLSIL.

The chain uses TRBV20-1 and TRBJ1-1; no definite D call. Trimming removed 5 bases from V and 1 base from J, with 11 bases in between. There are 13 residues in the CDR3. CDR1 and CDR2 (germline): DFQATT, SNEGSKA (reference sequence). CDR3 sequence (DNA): TGCAGTGCTTTTACCGTGGGGAACACTGAAGCTTTCTTT. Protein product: CSAFTVGNTEAFF.

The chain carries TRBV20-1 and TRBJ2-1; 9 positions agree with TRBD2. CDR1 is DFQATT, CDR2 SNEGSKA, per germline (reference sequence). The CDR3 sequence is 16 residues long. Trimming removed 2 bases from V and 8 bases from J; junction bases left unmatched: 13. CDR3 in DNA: TGCAGTGCTAGACCCCCGGGGGTCGCGGGGGGGGATGAGCAGTTCTTC. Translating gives CSARPPGVAGGDEQFF.

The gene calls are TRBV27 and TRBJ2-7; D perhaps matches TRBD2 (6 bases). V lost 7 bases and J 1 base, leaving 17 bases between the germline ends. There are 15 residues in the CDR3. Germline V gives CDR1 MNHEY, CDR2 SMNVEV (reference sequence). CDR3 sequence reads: CASKRGRDGSYEQYF. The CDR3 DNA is TGTGCCAGCAAACGTGGGCGGGATGGTTCCTACGAGCAGTACTTC.

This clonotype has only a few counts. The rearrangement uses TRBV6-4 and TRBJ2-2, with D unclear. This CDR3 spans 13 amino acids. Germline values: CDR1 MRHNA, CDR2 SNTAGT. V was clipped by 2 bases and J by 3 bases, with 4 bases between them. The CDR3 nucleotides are TGTGCCAGCAGTGACAGGGACACCGGGGAGCTGTTTTTT. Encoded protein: CASSDRDTGELFF.

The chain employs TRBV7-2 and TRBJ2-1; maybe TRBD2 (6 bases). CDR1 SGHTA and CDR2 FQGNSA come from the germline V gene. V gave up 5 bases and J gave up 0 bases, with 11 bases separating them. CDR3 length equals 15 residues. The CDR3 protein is CASSSAGSSYNEQFF. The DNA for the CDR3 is TGTGCCAGCAGCAGTGCCGGGAGCTCCTACAATGAGCAGTTCTTC.

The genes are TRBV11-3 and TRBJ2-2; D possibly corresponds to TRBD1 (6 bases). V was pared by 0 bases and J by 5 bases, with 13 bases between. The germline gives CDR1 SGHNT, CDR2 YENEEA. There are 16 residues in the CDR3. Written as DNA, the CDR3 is TGTGCCAGCAGCTTAGATTCGGGCAGGGGTACCGGGGAGCTGTTTTTT. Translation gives CASSLDSGRGTGELFF.

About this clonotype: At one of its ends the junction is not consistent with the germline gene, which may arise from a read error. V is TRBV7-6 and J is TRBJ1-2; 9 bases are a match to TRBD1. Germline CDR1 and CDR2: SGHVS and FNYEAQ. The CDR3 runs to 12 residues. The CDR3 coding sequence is TGTGCCAGCAGCTTAGGGGGGACAGGGCGAGCCTTC. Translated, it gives CASSLGGTGRAF.

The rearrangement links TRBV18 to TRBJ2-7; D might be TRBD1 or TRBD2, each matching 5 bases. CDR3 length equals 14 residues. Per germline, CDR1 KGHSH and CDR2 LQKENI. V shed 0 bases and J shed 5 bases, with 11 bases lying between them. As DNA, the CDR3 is TGTGCCAGCTCACCACCGGGACCCCGGGACGAGCAGTACTTC. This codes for CASSPPGPRDEQYF. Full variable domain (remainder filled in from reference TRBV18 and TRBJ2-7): NAGVMQNPRHLVRRRGQEARLRCSPMKGHSHVYWYRQLPEEGLKFMVYLQKENIIDESGMPKERFSAEFPKEGPSILRIQQVVRGDSAAYFCASSPPGPRDEQYFGPGTRLTVT.

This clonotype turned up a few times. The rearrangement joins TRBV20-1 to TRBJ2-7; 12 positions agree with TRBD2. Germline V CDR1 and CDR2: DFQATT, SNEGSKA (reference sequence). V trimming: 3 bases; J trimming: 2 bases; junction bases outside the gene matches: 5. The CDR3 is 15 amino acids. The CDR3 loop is CSASPLAGGPYEQYF. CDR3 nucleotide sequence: TGCAGTGCTAGCCCTCTAGCGGGAGGGCCCTACGAGCAGTACTTC.

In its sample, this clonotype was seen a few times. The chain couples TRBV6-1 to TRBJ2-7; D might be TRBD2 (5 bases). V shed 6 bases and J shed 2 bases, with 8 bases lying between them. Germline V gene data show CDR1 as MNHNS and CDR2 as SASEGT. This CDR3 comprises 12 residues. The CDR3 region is CASRRGTYEQYF. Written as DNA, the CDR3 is TGTGCCAGCAGGCGAGGGACCTACGAGCAGTACTTC.

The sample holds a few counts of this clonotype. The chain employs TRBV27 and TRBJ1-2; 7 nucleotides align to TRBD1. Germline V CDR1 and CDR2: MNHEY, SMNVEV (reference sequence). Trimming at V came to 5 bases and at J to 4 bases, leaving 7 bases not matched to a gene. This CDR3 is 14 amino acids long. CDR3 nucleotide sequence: TGTGCCAGCAGTACCAGGACAGGTCGCTATGGCTACACCTTC. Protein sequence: CASSTRTGRYGYTF.

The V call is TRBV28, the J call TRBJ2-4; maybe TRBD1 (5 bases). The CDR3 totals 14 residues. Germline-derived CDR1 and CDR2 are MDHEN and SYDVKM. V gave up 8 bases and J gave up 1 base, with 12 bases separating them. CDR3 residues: CASALGVAKNIQYF. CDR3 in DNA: TGTGCCAGCGCCCTAGGGGTGGCCAAAAACATTCAGTACTTC. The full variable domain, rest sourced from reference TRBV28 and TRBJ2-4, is DVKVTQSSRYLVKRTGEKVFLECVQDMDHENMFWYRQDPGLGLRLIYFSYDVKMKEKGDIPEGYSVSREKKERFSLILESASTNQTSMYLCASALGVAKNIQYFGAGTRLSVL.

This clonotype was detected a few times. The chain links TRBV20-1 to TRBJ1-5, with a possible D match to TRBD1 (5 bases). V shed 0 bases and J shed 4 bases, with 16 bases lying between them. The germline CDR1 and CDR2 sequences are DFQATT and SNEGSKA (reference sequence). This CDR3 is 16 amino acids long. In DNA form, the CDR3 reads TGCAGTGCTAGAGATCGTGTCAGGGATCAAAATCAGCCCCAGCATTTT. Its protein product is CSARDRVRDQNQPQHF.

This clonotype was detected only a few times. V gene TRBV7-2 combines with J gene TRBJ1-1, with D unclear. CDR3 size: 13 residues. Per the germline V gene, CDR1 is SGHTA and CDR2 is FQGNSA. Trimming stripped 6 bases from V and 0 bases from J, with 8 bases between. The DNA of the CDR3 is TGTGCCAGCAGAACACAGCTGAACACTGAAGCTTTCTTT. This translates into CASRTQLNTEAFF.